This T cell receptor (beta chain) is from a study of T cell responses to AZD1222 COVID-19 vaccine. This CDR3 spans 13 amino acids. Deletions cut 0 bases from V and 14 bases from J, with 11 bases between. CDR1 MNHEY and CDR2 SVGAGI come from the germline V gene. This clone was counted a single time. Profiling relied on immunoSEQ multiplex PCR, and the TCRdb table lists in-frame clones only, not all of them. The sample lists about 140,000 clones, approximately 86% occurring once. This clonotype originated in an adult in good health. This chain uses TRBV6-5 with TRBJ1-6, with no clear D. The material was peripheral blood, obtained on day 0 of AZD1222 vaccination. In nucleotides, the CDR3 is TGTGCCAGCAGTTACTCGAAAGCGGCGGCCCTCCACTTT. Its protein is CASSYSKAAALHF.